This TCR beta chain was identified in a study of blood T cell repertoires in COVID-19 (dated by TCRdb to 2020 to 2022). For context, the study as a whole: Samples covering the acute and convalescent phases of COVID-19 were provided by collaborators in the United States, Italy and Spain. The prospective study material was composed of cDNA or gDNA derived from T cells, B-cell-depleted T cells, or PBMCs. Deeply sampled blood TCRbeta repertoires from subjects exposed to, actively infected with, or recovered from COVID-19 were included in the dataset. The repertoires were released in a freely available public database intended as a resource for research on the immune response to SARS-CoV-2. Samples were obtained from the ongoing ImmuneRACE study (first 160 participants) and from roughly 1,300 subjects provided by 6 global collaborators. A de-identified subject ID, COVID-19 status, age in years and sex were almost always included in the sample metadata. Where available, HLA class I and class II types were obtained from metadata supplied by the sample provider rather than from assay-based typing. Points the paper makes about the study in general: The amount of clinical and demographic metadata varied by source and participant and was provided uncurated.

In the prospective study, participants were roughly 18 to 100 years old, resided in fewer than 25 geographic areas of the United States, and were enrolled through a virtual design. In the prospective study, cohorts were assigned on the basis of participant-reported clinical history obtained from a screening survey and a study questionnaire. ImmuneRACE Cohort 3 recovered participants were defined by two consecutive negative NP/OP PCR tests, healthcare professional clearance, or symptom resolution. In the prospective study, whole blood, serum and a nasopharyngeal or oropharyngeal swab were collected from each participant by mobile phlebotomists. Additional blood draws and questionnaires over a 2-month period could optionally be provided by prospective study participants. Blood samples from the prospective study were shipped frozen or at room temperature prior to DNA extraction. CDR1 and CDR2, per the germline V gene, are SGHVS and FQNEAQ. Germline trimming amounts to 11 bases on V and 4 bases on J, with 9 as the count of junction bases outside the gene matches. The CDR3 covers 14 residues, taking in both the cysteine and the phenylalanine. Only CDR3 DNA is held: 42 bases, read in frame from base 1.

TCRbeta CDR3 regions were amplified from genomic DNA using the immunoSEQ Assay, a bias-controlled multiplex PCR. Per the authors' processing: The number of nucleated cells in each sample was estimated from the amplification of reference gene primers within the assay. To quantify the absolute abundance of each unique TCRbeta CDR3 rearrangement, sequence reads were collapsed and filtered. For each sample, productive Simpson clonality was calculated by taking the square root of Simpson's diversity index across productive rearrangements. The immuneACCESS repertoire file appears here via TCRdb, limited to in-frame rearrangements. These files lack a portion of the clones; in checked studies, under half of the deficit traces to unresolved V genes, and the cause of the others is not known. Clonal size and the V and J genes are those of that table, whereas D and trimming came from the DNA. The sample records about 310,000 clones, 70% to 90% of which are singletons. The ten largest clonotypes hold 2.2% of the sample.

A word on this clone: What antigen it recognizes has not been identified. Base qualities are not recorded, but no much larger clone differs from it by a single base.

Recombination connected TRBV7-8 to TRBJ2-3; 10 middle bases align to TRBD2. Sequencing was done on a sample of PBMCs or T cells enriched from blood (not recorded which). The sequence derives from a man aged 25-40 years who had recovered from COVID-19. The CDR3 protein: CACKERGGADTQYF. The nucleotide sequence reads TGTGCCTGCAAGGAGCGGGGGGGGGCAGATACGCAGTATTTT.